This T cell receptor (beta chain) was identified in a study of T cells after yellow fever vaccination. Study information: SMART-Seq v4 Ultra Low Input prepared libraries from low-cell fractions. Findings of the study overall: Primary-vaccination clones mostly resurfaced post-booster (96% CD4, approximately 90% CD8).

In regard to this clonotype: As yet, its antigen is unknown.

Unmatched junction bases numbered 7, after V lost 1 base and J lost 4 bases. The CDR3 extends over 16 amino acids. Germline V gene data show CDR1 as SEHNR and CDR2 as FQNEAQ (reference sequence). Making TCR cDNA involved 5'RACE template switching, which added UMIs and a universal primer site. TCRdb itself ran the 5' RACE reads through MiXCR, one entry per CDR3 protein. The repertoire has around 590,000 distinct CDR3 sequences, roughly an eighth of them found once; the top ten carry about 15%. The source was PBMCs, collected on the day of the yellow fever booster vaccination. The TCR originated in a man aged 30 to 39 who received the YFV17D yellow fever vaccine. The rearrangement links TRBV7-9 to TRBJ2-7, with 10 nucleotides matching TRBD2. CDR3 sequence: CASSLGAGGPQYEQYF. The CDR3 DNA is TGTGCCAGCAGCTTAGGAGCGGGAGGGCCCCAATACGAGCAGTACTTC.